Included here is one T cell receptor (beta chain) sequence, with context. This record belongs to a study of blood T cell repertoires in COVID-19. Turning to the study itself: Acute and convalescent COVID-19 specimens originated in the United States, Italy and Spain.

Sequenced by immunoSEQ multiplex PCR; TCRdb stores in-frame clones only, minus some. The sample includes 27,000 or so clones, 65% to 90% of them seen just once. The germline V gene has CDR1 SGHRS and CDR2 YFSETQ. Trimming removed 3 bases from V and 3 bases from J, with 15 bases in between. The CDR3 has 15 amino acids. This clonotype originated in a man aged 65 to 85 with active COVID-19. The rearrangement joins TRBV5-1 to TRBJ1-2; D possibly corresponds to TRBD1 (5 bases). Sequences were obtained from peripheral blood. This chain's CDR3 is CASSSAQGADYGYTF. The CDR3 DNA reads TGCGCCAGCAGCTCCGCCCAGGGCGCCGACTATGGCTACACCTTC.